The 18 T cell receptor beta chains reported below all come from one sample, sequenced in a study of PD-L1 blockade in urothelial cancer. Time point of the sample: peripheral blood 6 weeks after treatment start. Here immunoSEQ multiplex PCR was the method, and the copy in TCRdb shows in-frame clones only, minus some. This table has more than 30,000 clones, 80% to 90% appearing once. The source was PBMCs, collected around atezolizumab (anti-PD-L1) treatment. The receptors originated from an elderly man with urothelial cancer.

The V and J genes are TRBV5-4 and TRBJ1-2; perhaps TRBD1 as D (6 bases). Germline CDR1 reads SGHNT; CDR2 reads YYREEE (reference sequence). This CDR3 contains 15 residues. V lost 4 bases, J lost 4 bases, and 17 bases lay in between. CDR3 sequence reads: CASSVGGGEAYGYTF. CDR3 in DNA: TGTGCCAGCAGCGTGGGGGGGGGCGAAGCCTATGGCTACACCTTC.

The chain couples TRBV5-5 to TRBJ2-3, with D hard to call. The V and J ends lost 0 bases and 2 bases respectively, with 10 bases between them. The CDR3 is 15 residues long. Germline loops: CDR1 SGHKS, CDR2 YYEKEE (reference sequence). The CDR3 coding sequence is TGTGCCAGCAGCTTGGCGTCTTCCCCCACAGATACGCAGTATTTT. Protein sequence: CASSLASSPTDTQYF.

V and J are TRBV27 and TRBJ1-5; possible D gene TRBD1, 5 bases. V was pared by 5 bases and J by 6 bases, with 14 bases between. Germline V gene sequence: CDR1 MNHEY, CDR2 SMNVEV (reference sequence). This CDR3 contains 14 residues. CDR3 region: CASSVQGLSQPQHF. In nucleotides, the CDR3 is TGTGCCAGCAGTGTCCAGGGTTTATCTCAGCCCCAGCATTTT.

The J gene is TRBJ1-1, the V gene TRBV6-1, with 10 bases lining up with TRBD1. Trimming took 5 bases from V and 4 from J; bases not matched to a gene: 4. The CDR3 runs to 14 residues. Germline V gene data show CDR1 as MNHNS and CDR2 as SASEGT. CDR3 sequence reads: CASSPTGGFTEAFF. The CDR3, as DNA: TGTGCCAGCAGTCCGACAGGGGGCTTCACTGAAGCTTTCTTT.

The gene calls are TRBV5-4 and TRBJ2-7, with D tentatively TRBD2 (7 bases). Trimming left V 6 bases short and J 3 bases short, with 16 bases between. The CDR3 length is 14 residues. Germline values: CDR1 SGHNT, CDR2 YYREEE (reference sequence). CDR3: CASTPGRGNYEQYF. CDR3 nucleotide sequence: TGTGCCAGCACCCCAGGGAGGGGGAACTACGAGCAGTACTTC.

The chain recombines TRBV5-6 with TRBJ1-2; 8 positions match TRBD1. Germline loops: CDR1 SGHDT, CDR2 YYEEEE. Losses at the gene ends were 5 bases for V and 7 bases for J; bases not matched to a gene: 4. CDR3 length: 12 amino acids. The CDR3 reads CASRQGEVGYTF. The CDR3 coding sequence is TGTGCCAGCAGACAGGGGGAGGTTGGCTACACCTTC.

The CDR3 nucleotides are TGCGCCAGCAGCTTACCTAGCGGGGACACCTACAATGAGCAGTTCTTC. This sequence encodes CASSLPSGDTYNEQFF. The gene calls are TRBV5-1 and TRBJ2-1, with 9 bases lining up with TRBD2. The CDR3 spans 16 residues. CDR1 is SGHRS, CDR2 YFSETQ, per germline. The V segment lost 2 bases and the J segment 2 bases; nucleotides outside the gene matches: 5.

The chain combines TRBV19 with TRBJ2-7; tentative D call: TRBD1 (6 bases). The length of the CDR3 is 15 residues. CDR1 LNHDA and CDR2 SQIVND come from the germline V gene (reference sequence). The V end was cut by 6 bases, the J end by 3 bases, with 18 bases between. The CDR3 is CASSLGQGKGYEQYF. For the CDR3, the DNA is TGTGCCAGTAGCCTGGGCCAGGGGAAAGGCTACGAGCAGTACTTC.

The table lists this clone with a count of one. The rearrangement uses TRBV2 and TRBJ2-7, with 7 bases that match TRBD2. The CDR3 has 12 residues. Germline lookup yields CDR1 SNHLY and CDR2 FYNNEI. The V and J ends lost 7 bases and 4 bases, in that order; junction bases with no gene match: 4. The CDR3 spells CASTGEGYEQYF. The CDR3 DNA is TGTGCCAGCACTGGGGAGGGGTACGAGCAGTACTTC.

A note on this clone: The same CDR3 is also encoded by other DNA sequences in this sample. The gene calls are TRBV7-2 and TRBJ1-4; D gene unclear. Germline V gene lookup returns CDR1 SGHTA and CDR2 FQGNSA. This CDR3 has 15 residues. V was cut by 1 base and J by 2 bases, with 8 bases left in between. The CDR3 coding sequence is TGTGCCAGCAGCTTAGACGGGGATACTAATGAAAAACTGTTTTTT. Its protein product is CASSLDGDTNEKLFF.

This chain uses TRBV6-5 with TRBJ2-7; TRBD1 aligns across 8 bases. The CDR3 extends over 15 amino acids. Germline V gene data show CDR1 as MNHEY and CDR2 as SVGAGI. V shed 6 bases and J 4 bases; nucleotides not matched to a gene: 11. The DNA for the CDR3 is TGTGCCAGCAGAACAACAGGGGGAGTAGGATACGAGCAGTACTTC. This translates into CASRTTGGVGYEQYF.

The chain couples TRBV7-2 to TRBJ2-5; D perhaps matches TRBD1 (6 bases). Germline V gene lookup returns CDR1 SGHTA and CDR2 FQGNSA. There are 13 residues in the CDR3. The germline V and J ends were trimmed by 5 bases and 5 bases, with 12 bases remaining between them. Written as DNA, the CDR3 is TGTGCCAGCAGCCGAGGGGGTCGGGAGACCCAGTACTTC. Its translation: CASSRGGRETQYF.

This sequence joins TRBV29-1 and TRBJ2-3, with 11 bases fitting TRBD2. Trimming removed 7 bases from V and 0 bases from J; junction bases left unmatched: 9. Germline V gene lookup returns CDR1 SQVTM and CDR2 ANQGSEA. The CDR3 sequence is 16 residues long. CDR3: CSAVPSGGPSTDTQYF. For the CDR3, the DNA is TGCAGCGCCGTTCCTAGCGGGGGGCCTAGCACAGATACGCAGTATTTT.

The chain employs TRBV7-2 and TRBJ2-3; a weak D match, TRBD2 (5 bases). This CDR3 is built from 17 residues. Per germline, CDR1 SGHTA and CDR2 FQGNSA. Trimming shortened V by 3 bases and J by 1 base, and 17 bases separated the two germline ends. CDR3 sequence reads: CASSFSKKEARTDTQYF. CDR3 DNA: TGTGCCAGCAGCTTTTCGAAGAAGGAGGCGCGCACAGATACGCAGTATTTT. The variable domain in full, with the rest retrieved from reference TRBV7-2 and TRBJ2-3, is GAGVSQSPSNKVTEKGKDVELRCDPISGHTALYWYRQSLGQGLEFLIYFQGNSAPDKSGLPSDRFSAERTGGSVSTLTIQRTQQEDSAVYLCASSFSKKEARTDTQYFGPGTRLTVL.

The chain joins TRBV18 to TRBJ2-2, with TRBD1 matching over 7 bases. Germline lookup yields CDR1 KGHSH and CDR2 LQKENI. V was clipped by 1 base and J by 3 bases; unmatched bases: 8. CDR3 length: 17 residues. The CDR3 sequence: CASSPRLKTGDTGELFF. CDR3 coding DNA: TGTGCCAGCTCACCACGATTGAAAACAGGGGACACCGGGGAGCTGTTTTTT.

V and J are TRBV5-4 and TRBJ1-1, with D possibly being TRBD1 (6 bases). This CDR3 is built from 13 residues. Germline values: CDR1 SGHNT, CDR2 YYREEE (reference sequence). Trimming shortened V by 2 bases and J by 3 bases, and 8 bases separated the two germline ends. For the CDR3, the DNA is TGTGCCAGCAGCTTCAGACAGGACACTGAAGCTTTCTTT. It yields the protein CASSFRQDTEAFF.

This clone was seen once. J is TRBJ1-1 and V is TRBV18; the D is unclear. Trimming left V 6 bases short and J 2 bases short, with 10 bases between. The CDR3 sequence is 13 residues long. Looked up from germline, CDR1 is KGHSH and CDR2 is LQKENI. The CDR3 here is CASSPLQNTEAFF. As DNA, the CDR3 is TGTGCCAGCTCCCCTTTACAAAACACTGAAGCTTTCTTT. Filled out from reference TRBV18 and TRBJ1-1, the complete variable domain reads NAGVMQNPRHLVRRRGQEARLRCSPMKGHSHVYWYRQLPEEGLKFMVYLQKENIIDESGMPKERFSAEFPKEGPSILRIQQVVRGDSAAYFCASSPLQNTEAFFGQGTRLTVV.

The chain carries TRBV14 and TRBJ1-1; no clear D. CDR3 length equals 13 residues. Trimming stripped 1 base from V and 1 base from J, with 4 bases between. Germline CDR1 and CDR2: SGHDN and FVKESK. Written as DNA, the CDR3 is TGTGCCAGCAGCCAAGGGCAGAACACTGAAGCTTTCTTT. Encoded protein: CASSQGQNTEAFF.